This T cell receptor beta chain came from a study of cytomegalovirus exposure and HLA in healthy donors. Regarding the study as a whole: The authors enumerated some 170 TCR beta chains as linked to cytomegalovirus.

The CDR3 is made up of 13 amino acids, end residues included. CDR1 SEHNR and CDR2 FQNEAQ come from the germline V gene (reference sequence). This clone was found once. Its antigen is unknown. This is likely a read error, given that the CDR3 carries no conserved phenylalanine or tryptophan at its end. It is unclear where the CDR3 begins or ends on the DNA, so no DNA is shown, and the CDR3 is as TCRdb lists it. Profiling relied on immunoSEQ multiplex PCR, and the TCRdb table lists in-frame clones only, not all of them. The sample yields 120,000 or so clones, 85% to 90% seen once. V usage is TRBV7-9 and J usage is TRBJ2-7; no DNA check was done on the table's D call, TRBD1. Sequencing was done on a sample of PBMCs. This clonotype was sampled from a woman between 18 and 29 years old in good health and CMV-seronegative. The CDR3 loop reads CASSLTRPGTHGA.